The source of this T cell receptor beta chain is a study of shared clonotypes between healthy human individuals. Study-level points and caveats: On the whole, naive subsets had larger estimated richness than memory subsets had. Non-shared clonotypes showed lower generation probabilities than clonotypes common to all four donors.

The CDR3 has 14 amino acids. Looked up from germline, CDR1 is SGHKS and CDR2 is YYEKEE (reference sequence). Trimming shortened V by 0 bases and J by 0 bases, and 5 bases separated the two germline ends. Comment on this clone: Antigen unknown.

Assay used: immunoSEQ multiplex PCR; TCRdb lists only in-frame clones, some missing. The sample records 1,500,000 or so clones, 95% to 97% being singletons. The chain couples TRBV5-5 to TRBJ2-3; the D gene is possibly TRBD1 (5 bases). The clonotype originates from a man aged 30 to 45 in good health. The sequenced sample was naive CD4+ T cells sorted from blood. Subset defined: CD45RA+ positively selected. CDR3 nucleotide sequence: TGTGCCAGCAGCTTGGGACAGAGCACAGATACGCAGTATTTT. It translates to CASSLGQSTDTQYF.